The clone carrying this T cell receptor beta chain was seen repeatedly, ten times or more. Through Arm-PCR of CDR3 regions and iRepertoire HTBI primers, TCR beta libraries were built. TCRdb fed the multiplex PCR reads into MiXCR, producing one record per CDR3 protein. The table has hundreds of thousands of distinct CDR3 sequences, around 17% seen once. The data were obtained in a study of regulatory T cells in long-lasting Graves disease. Noted time point: newly diagnosed GD, antithyroid drugs for less than 3 months. Following extraction of RNA from PBMCs, that RNA was used to make the TCR library. CDR3 length equals 13 residues. The germline CDR1 and CDR2 sequences are GTSNPN and SVGIG (reference sequence). Trimming removed 2 bases from V and 2 bases from J; junction bases left unmatched: 0. The same data also contributed to another study, on T cells in Graves' hyperthyroidism and ophthalmopathy. As that study records: The TCR CDR3 was amplified in a first-round RT-PCR using the HTBI primer set.

This sample comprised peripheral blood mononuclear cells (PBMCs), obtained at new diagnosis, from a patient treated with antithyroid drugs. The source of this sequence is a woman younger than 45 with Graves disease. The chain couples TRBV30 to TRBJ1-5, with 7 bases that match TRBD1. Written as DNA, the CDR3 is TGTGCCTGGAGTCAGGGGGGCAATCAGCCCCAGCATTTT. Protein sequence: CAWSQGGNQPQHF.